This TCR beta chain was identified in a study of shared clonotypes between healthy human individuals. Study details: The study enrolled a couple of women and a few men aged 18 to 49. Notes on the study in general: Clonotype sharing across a few donors was observed for approximately 5% of naive CD4 clonotypes. Sample collection involved blood only; tissue repertoires are likely different.

Sequencing used immunoSEQ multiplex PCR; TCRdb keeps in-frame clones, though not all of them. The table lists about 2,200,000 clones, 93% of them singletons. The trim removed 6 bases at V and 2 bases at J, leaving 7 bases unmatched. This CDR3 is built from 14 residues. Germline CDR1 and CDR2: SGHRS and YFSETQ. Naivety among CD8 cells was defined by CD45RO negativity and positive CCR7 selection, thereby excluding terminally differentiated effector memory CD45RA+ cells. Worth noting for this clone: Its antigen is not identified.

The source is a man aged 18 to 30 in good health. Some clones in this sample may be carry-over from other donors' samples. This chain uses TRBV5-1 with TRBJ2-7; TRBD2 agrees at 8 bases. The sequenced material came from naive CD8+ T cells from PBMCs. CDR3 DNA: TGCGCCAGCAAGGCAGCGGGAGCCCCCTACGAGCAGTACTTC. Amino acid sequence: CASKAAGAPYEQYF. The full variable domain, rest sourced from reference TRBV5-1 and TRBJ2-7, is KAGVTQTPRYLIKTRGQQVTLSCSPISGHRSVSWYQQTPGQGLQFLFEYFSETQRNKGNFPGRFSGRQFSNSRSEMNVSTLELGDSALYLCASKAAGAPYEQYFGPGTRLTVT.